This passage covers 2 T cell receptor beta chains from one sample sequenced in a study of T cells in Graves' hyperthyroidism and ophthalmopathy. The source material, RNA transcripts, was used to amplify TCR beta CDR3 regions. TCR CDR3 underwent first-round RT-PCR with the HTBI primer set. TCRdb itself ran the multiplex PCR reads through MiXCR, one entry per CDR3 protein. The sample includes around 260,000 distinct CDR3 sequences, 25% of them seen just once. What was sequenced was blood. These receptors were obtained from a man between 40 and 49 years old with Graves' hyperthyroidism that later progressed to Graves' ophthalmopathy.

This clonotype has at least ten counts. V is TRBV5-1 and J is TRBJ2-2; tentatively, D is TRBD1 (5 bases). The V gene lost 5 bases and the J gene lost 0 bases, with 5 bases spanning the gap. Germline V lookup: CDR1 SGHRS, CDR2 YFSETQ. The CDR3 runs 13 residues. The CDR3 here is CASRQANTGELFF. The CDR3 nucleotides are TGCGCCAGCAGACAGGCGAACACCGGGGAGCTGTTTTTT.

The V and J genes are TRBV20-1 and TRBJ2-7; D remains ambiguous. In germline, CDR1 is DFQATT, CDR2 SNEGSKA (reference sequence). Deletions cut 5 bases from V and 6 bases from J, with 11 bases between. The CDR3 spans 11 residues. This CDR3 is CSALILSEQYF. The DNA of the CDR3 is TGCAGTGCTCTGATACTGAGCGAGCAGTACTTC.